This TCR beta chain was sequenced during a study of beta chain features in type 1 diabetes (dated by TCRdb to the late 2010s). Concerning the study at large: Mean age, gender distribution, total cell number and subset yield did not differ between patients and healthy donors. The study compared the TCRB repertoires of sorted circulating CD4+ T cell subsets in recently diagnosed type 1 diabetes patients with those in matched healthy donors. Across all samples, approximately 100 million sorted cells were examined, and cell number per subset correlated strongly with RNA yield. Regulatory and stem cell-like memory subsets were obtained from only 8 patients and roughly 8 healthy donors, while naive and central memory subsets were obtained from all 28 donors.

The entire isolated RNA was reverse transcribed using the High Capacity cDNA Reverse Transcription Kit, and thus expressed TCRB transcripts were sequenced. Deep immunoSEQ sequencing was applied to naive, central memory and regulatory T cell samples, giving an average of roughly 3.5 million total reads per sample. Sorted cells were lysed in RLT buffer, and RNA was extracted using DNase-treated RNeasy Micro or Mini kits according to cell number. Each cell subset was processed separately to prevent cross-contamination, with patient and healthy donor samples processed together. Using the immunoSEQ multiplex PCR, TCRB sequences were amplified from cDNA into 87-bp fragments spanning the CDR3 region. Sequencing of the amplicons was done on the Illumina HiSeq platform. In the paper's pipeline: PCR bias was computationally corrected using synthetic template baselines, reads within Hamming distance 2 were collapsed, and singletons that could not be merged were discarded. Reads were aligned against IMGT so that V, D and J genes, CDR3 length and insertions or deletions at six rearrangement sites could be assigned. Within each subset, clonotype counts were normalized to sorted cell number, after which true diversity and Gini coefficients were computed with the tcR R package. The overlap coefficient, calculated on TCRB nucleotide sequences, was used to measure repertoire sharing. Out-of-frame TCRB sequences from naive cells were analyzed as a proxy for the pre-selection repertoire. The clones in this table, taken by TCRdb from immuneACCESS, are in-frame only. Not every clone is retained; where verified, under half of the shortfall comes from an unresolved V gene, and the cause of the rest is unknown. Clone size and V and J calls were adopted from that table, with D and trimming inferred from the DNA. The sample data list roughly 240,000 clones, and roughly 70% of these were observed just once. 0.053% of the sample is taken by the ten largest.

Comments on this clone: Its antigen is still unknown. Per-nucleotide qualities are absent, and no much larger clonotype sits a single base away.

From each donor, a single peripheral blood sample of about 100 mL on average was drawn into heparinised tubes. Naive, central memory, regulatory and stem cell-like memory CD4+ T cells were sorted on a BD FACSAria II using a panel including CD45RO, CCR7, CD25, CD127, CD95 and CD27. All sorted populations exceeded 98% purity. Right away, PBMCs were isolated by Lymphoprep density gradient centrifugation and were stained directly, with no culture step. Samples were stained and sorted in pairs, with one healthy donor and one patient per experiment, so that batch effects were minimized. The cysteine opens and the phenylalanine closes a CDR3 of 15 amino acids. CDR3 DNA is the only sequence kept; it has 45 bases, read in frame from the first base. The germline V gene sets CDR1 to SQVTM and CDR2 to ANQGSEA. The V end gives up 5 bases and the J end 5 bases, leaving 10 bases in the junction not matched to a gene.

Broad study findings and their caveats: The naive, central memory and regulatory TCRB repertoires appeared to resemble one another more closely among patients than among healthy donors. Patients with type 1 diabetes made fewer insertions and deleted more nucleotides at VDJ recombination sites, implying thymic rearrangement abnormalities. Because cDNA rather than genomic DNA was sequenced, highly expressing activated cells could have been over-represented, although no difference in activation and CD3 levels was found between groups. PCR might favor shorter templates, but patient and control samples were amplified and corrected together, so any skew would affect both groups equally. Type 1 diabetes patients showed a moderate but significant shortening of TCRB CDR3 length in all four CD4+ subsets. Because small numbers of individuals were included in the HLA sub-analyses, any influence of HLA type on TCRB rearrangement was left unresolved.

What was sequenced was naive CD4+ T cells from blood. The sample's cell subset or site label, decoded: true naive CD4+ T cells. The sequence was obtained from a man younger than 40 in good health. The V and J genes are TRBV29-1 and TRBJ2-1; 9 central nucleotides agree with TRBD2. DNA sequence: TGCAGCGTTAGGGGGGGACTAGCCCTTAACAATGAGCAGTTCTTC. Its protein is CSVRGGLALNNEQFF.